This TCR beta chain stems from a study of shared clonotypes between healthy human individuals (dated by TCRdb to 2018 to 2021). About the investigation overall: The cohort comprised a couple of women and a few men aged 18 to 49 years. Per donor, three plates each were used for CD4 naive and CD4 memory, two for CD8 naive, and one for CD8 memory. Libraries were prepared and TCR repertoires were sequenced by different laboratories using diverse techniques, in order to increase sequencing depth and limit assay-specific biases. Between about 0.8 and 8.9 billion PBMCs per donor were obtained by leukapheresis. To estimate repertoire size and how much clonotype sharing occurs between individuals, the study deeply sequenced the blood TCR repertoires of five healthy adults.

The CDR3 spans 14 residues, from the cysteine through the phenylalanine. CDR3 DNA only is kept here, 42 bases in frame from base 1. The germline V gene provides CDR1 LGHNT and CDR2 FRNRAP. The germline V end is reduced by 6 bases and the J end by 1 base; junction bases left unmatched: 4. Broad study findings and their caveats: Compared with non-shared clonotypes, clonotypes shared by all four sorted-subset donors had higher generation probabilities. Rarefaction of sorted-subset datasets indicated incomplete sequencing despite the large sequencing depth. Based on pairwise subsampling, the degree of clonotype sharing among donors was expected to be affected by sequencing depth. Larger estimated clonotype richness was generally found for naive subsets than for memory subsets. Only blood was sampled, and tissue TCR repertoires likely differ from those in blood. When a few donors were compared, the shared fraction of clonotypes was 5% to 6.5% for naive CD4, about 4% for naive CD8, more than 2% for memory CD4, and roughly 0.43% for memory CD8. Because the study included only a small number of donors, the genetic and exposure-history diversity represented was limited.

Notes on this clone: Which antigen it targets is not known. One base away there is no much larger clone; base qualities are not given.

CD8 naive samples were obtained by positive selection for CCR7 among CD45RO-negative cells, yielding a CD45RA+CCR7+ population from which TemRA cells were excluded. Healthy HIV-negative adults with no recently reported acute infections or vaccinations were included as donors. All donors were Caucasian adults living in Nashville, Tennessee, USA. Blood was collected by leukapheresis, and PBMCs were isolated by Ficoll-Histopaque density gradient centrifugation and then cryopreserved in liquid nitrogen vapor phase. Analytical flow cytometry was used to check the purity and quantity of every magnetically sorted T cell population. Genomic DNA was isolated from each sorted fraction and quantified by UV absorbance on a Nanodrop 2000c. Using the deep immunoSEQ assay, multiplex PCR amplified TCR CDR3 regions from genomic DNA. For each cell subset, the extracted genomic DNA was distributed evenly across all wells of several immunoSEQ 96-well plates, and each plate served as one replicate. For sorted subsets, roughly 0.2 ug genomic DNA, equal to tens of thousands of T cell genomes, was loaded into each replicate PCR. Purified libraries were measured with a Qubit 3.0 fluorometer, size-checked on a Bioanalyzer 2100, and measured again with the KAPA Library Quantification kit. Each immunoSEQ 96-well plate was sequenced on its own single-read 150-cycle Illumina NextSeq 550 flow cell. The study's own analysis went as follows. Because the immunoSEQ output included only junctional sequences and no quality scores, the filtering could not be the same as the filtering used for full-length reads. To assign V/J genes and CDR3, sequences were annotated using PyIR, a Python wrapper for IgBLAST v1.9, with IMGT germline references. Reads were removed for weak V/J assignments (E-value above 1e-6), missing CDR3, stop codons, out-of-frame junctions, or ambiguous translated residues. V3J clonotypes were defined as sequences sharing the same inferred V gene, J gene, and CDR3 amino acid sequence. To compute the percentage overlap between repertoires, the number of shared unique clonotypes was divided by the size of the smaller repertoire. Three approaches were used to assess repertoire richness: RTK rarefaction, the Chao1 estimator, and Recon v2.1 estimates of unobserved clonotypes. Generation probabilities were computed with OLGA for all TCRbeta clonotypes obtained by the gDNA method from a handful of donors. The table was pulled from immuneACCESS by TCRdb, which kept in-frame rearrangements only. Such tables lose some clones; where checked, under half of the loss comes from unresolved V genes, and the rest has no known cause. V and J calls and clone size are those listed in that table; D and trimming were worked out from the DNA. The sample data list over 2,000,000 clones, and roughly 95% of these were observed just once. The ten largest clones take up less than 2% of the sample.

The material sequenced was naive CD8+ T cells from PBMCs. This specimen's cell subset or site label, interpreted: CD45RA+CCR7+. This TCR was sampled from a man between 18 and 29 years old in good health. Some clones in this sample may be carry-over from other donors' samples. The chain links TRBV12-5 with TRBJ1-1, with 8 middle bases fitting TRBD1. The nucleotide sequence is TGTGCTAGTGGAAATCAGGGGGCGAACACTGAAGCTTTCTTT. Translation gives CASGNQGANTEAFF.